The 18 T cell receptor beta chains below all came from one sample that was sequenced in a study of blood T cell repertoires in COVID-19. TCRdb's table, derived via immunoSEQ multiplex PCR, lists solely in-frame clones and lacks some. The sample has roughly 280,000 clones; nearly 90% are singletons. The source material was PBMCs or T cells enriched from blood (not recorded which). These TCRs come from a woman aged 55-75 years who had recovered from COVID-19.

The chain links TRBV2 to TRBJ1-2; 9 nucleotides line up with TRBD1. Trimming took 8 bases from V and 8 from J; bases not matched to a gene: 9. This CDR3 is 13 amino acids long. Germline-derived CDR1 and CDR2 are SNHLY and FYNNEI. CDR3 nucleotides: TGTGCCAGCCTACAGGGGGCCGCGTCCGGCTACACCTTC. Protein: CASLQGAASGYTF.

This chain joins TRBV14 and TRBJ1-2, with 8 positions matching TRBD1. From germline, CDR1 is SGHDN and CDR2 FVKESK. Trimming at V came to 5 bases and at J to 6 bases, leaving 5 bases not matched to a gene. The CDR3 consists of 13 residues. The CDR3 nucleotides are TGTGCCAGCAGCTTAACAGGGGGTCATGGCTACACCTTC. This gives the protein CASSLTGGHGYTF.

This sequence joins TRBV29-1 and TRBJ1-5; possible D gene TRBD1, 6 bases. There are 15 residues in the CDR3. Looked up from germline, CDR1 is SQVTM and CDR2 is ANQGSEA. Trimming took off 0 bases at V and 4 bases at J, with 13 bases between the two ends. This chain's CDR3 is CSVEEGWGQNQPQHF. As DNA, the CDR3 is TGCAGCGTTGAAGAGGGGTGGGGACAAAATCAGCCCCAGCATTTT.

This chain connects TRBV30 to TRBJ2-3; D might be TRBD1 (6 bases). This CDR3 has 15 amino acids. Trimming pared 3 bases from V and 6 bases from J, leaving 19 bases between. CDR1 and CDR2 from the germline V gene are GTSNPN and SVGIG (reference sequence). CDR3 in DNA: TGTGCCTGGAGCCGTGGGACGCACCAGGGGGATACGCAGTATTTT. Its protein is CAWSRGTHQGDTQYF.

The CDR3 region is CAISESQAGGRWHEAFF. The CDR3 DNA reads TGTGCCATCAGTGAGTCGCAAGCAGGGGGCAGGTGGCATGAAGCTTTCTTT. The chain carries TRBV10-3 and TRBJ1-1; the match to TRBD1 covers 8 bases. J lost 7 bases, V lost 0 bases, and 13 bases had no gene match. Germline CDR1 and CDR2: ENHRY and SYGVKD. The CDR3 extends over 17 amino acids.

The CDR3 DNA follows: TGTGCCAGCAGGTACGCAGGGGCTCGGGACGAGCAGTACTTC. Translation: CASRYAGARDEQYF. The J gene is TRBJ2-7, the V gene TRBV28; possible D gene TRBD1, 6 bases. The CDR3 runs 14 residues. Trimming removed 6 bases from V and 5 bases from J, with 17 bases in between. Looked up from germline, CDR1 is MDHEN and CDR2 is SYDVKM.

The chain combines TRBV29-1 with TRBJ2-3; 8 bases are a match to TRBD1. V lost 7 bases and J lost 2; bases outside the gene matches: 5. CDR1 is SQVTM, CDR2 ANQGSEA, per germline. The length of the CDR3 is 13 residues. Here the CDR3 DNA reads TGCAGCGCTCGGACAGGGAACACAGATACGCAGTATTTT. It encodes CSARTGNTDTQYF.

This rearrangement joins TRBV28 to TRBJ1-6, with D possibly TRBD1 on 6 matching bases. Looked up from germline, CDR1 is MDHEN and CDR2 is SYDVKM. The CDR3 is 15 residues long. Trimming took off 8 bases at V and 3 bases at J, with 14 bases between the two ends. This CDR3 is CASGLKQGYNSPLHF. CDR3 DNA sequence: TGTGCCAGCGGGTTAAAACAGGGCTATAATTCACCCCTCCACTTT.

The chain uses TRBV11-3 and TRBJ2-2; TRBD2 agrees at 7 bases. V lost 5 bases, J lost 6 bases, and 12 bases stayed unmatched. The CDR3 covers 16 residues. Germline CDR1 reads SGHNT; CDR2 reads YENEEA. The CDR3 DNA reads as TGTGCCAGCAGCGCTAAAGGGCGGGAGTTCCCCGGGGAGCTGTTTTTT. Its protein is CASSAKGREFPGELFF.

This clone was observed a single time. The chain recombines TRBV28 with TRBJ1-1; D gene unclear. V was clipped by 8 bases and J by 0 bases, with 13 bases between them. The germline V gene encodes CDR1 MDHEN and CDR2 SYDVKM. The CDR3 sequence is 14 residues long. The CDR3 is CASRLQQMNTEAFF. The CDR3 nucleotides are TGTGCCAGCCGTCTACAGCAAATGAACACTGAAGCTTTCTTT.

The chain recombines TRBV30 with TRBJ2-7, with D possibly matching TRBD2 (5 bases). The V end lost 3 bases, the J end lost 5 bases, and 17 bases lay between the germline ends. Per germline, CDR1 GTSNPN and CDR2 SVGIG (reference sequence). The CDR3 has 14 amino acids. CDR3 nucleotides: TGTGCCTGGAGGAGCGGTCAGTGGAACGACGAGCAGTACTTC. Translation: CAWRSGQWNDEQYF. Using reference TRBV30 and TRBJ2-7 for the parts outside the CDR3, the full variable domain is SQTIHQWPATLVQPVGSPLSLECTVEGTSNPNLYWYRQAAGRGLQLLFYSVGIGQISSEVPQNLSASRPQDRQFILSSKKLLLSDSGFYLCAWRSGQWNDEQYFGPGTRLTVT.

CDR3 nucleotides: TGTGCCAGCAGTAAGACAGGATATAGCAATCAGCCCCAGCATTTT. Its protein product is CASSKTGYSNQPQHF. The chain uses TRBV6-5 and TRBJ1-5; tentative D call: TRBD1 (6 bases). The germline V gene encodes CDR1 MNHEY and CDR2 SVGAGI. The V and J ends lost 5 bases and 0 bases respectively, with 11 bases between them. This CDR3 is 15 amino acids long.

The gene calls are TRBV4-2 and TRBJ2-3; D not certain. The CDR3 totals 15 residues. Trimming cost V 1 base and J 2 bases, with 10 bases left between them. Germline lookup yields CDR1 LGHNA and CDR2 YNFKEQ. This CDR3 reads CASSQGGTTTDTQYF. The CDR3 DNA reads TGTGCCAGCAGCCAAGGCGGAACAACCACAGATACGCAGTATTTT.

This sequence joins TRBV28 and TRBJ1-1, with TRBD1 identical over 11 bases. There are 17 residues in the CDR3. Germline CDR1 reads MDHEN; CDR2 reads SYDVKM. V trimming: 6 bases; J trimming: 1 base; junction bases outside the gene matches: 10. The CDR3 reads CASSMRTGGLGNTEAFF. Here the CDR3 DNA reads TGTGCCAGCAGCATGCGGACAGGGGGCTTGGGGAACACTGAAGCTTTCTTT.

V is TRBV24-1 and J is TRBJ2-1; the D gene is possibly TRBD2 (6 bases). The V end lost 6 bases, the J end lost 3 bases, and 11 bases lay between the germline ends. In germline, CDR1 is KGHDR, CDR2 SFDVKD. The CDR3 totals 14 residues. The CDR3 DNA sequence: TGTGCCACCAGTATAGCGGCCAGCTACAATGAGCAGTTCTTC. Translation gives CATSIAASYNEQFF.

The CDR3 spells CASSLGAGEFNTIYF. CDR3 sequence (DNA): TGTGCCAGCAGCTTGGGGGCAGGGGAGTTCAACACCATATATTTT. This chain uses TRBV5-5 with TRBJ1-3; the D gene is possibly TRBD1 (6 bases). V lost 0 bases and J lost 7, with 14 bases in between. Per germline, CDR1 SGHKS and CDR2 YYEKEE (reference sequence). CDR3 size: 15 residues.

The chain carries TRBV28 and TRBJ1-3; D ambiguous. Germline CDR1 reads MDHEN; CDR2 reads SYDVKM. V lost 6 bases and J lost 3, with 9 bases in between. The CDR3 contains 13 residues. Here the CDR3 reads CASSPGNGNTIYF. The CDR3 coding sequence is TGTGCCAGCAGCCCCGGTAATGGAAACACCATATATTTT. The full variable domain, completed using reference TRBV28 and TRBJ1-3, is DVKVTQSSRYLVKRTGEKVFLECVQDMDHENMFWYRQDPGLGLRLIYFSYDVKMKEKGDIPEGYSVSREKKERFSLILESASTNQTSMYLCASSPGNGNTIYFGEGSWLTVV.

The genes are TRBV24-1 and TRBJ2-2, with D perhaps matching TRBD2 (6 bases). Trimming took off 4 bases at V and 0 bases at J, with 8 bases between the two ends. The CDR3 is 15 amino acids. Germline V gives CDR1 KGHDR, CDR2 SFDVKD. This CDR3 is CATSEGGANTGELFF. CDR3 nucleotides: TGTGCCACCAGTGAAGGCGGGGCGAACACCGGGGAGCTGTTTTTT.